These 21 T cell receptor beta chains were all obtained from the same sample, sequenced in a study of technical replicates of blood from a few donors. Assay: immunoSEQ multiplex PCR; the TCRdb copy retains only in-frame clones and omits some. Of 60,000 to 65,000 clones in the sample, over 90% were seen once. The sequenced sample consisted of PBMCs. The receptors originated from a human donor in good health. Some clones in this sample may be carry-over from other donors' samples.

The V call is TRBV7-6, the J call TRBJ2-2, with a possible D match to TRBD2 (7 bases). Germline CDR1 reads SGHVS; CDR2 reads FNYEAQ. Trimming left V 3 bases short and J 3 bases short, with 11 bases between. The CDR3 sequence is 15 residues long. In DNA form, the CDR3 reads TGTGCCAGCAGCTTCAGGGGAGGGGACACCGGGGAGCTGTTTTTT. It translates to CASSFRGGDTGELFF. Combining the CDR3 with reference TRBV7-6 and TRBJ2-2 gives the whole variable domain GAGVSQSPRYKVTKRGQDVALRCDPISGHVSLYWYRQALGQGPEFLTYFNYEAQQDKSGLPNDRFSAERPEGSISTLTIQRTEQRDSAMYRCASSFRGGDTGELFFGEGSRLTVL.

V is TRBV5-4 and J is TRBJ2-7; D may be TRBD1 (5 bases). Germline V CDR1 and CDR2: SGHNT, YYREEE (reference sequence). The CDR3 is 13 amino acids. Between the trimmed V and J ends, which lost 0 bases and 3 bases, there was a span of 7 bases. The CDR3 reads CASSLDRNYEQYF. In nucleotides, the CDR3 is TGTGCCAGCAGCTTGGACAGGAACTACGAGCAGTACTTC.

The chain uses TRBV5-1 and TRBJ1-4; D unclear. Germline CDR1 SGHRS, CDR2 YFSETQ. The length of the CDR3 is 15 residues. V gave up 2 bases and J gave up 7 bases, with 15 bases separating them. CDR3 protein: CASSLESARGEKLFF. The CDR3, as DNA: TGCGCCAGCAGCTTAGAATCGGCACGGGGTGAAAAACTGTTTTTT.

This chain uses TRBV30 with TRBJ2-5; D may be TRBD1 (5 bases). Germline-derived CDR1 and CDR2 are GTSNPN and SVGIG (reference sequence). V lost 1 base and J 5 bases, leaving 11 bases between the germline ends. CDR3 length equals 13 residues. The CDR3 loop reads CAWSAGSQETQYF. CDR3 DNA sequence: TGTGCCTGGAGTGCAGGGTCTCAGGAGACCCAGTACTTC.

Only one count was recorded for this clone. J is TRBJ1-1 and V is TRBV4-3; 7 bases line up with TRBD1. The CDR3 spans 14 residues. With 1 base clipped from V and 5 bases from J, the junction kept 4 bases outside the gene matches. Germline V lookup: CDR1 LGHNA, CDR2 YSLEER. This CDR3 reads CASSQGQGGTEAFF. The CDR3 nucleotides read TGCGCCAGCAGCCAAGGTCAGGGGGGAACTGAAGCTTTCTTT.

The J gene is TRBJ2-3, the V gene TRBV7-7; 13 nucleotides agree with TRBD2. The CDR3 is made up of 17 amino acids. In germline, CDR1 is SSHAT, CDR2 FNYEAQ (reference sequence). The V gene end was trimmed by 5 bases and the J gene end by 0 bases; junction bases not matched to a gene: 5. CDR3 sequence reads: CASSPRTSGGSTDTQYF. The CDR3, as DNA: TGTGCCAGCAGCCCCCGGACTAGCGGGGGTAGCACAGATACGCAGTATTTT.

In the case of this clone: The same CDR3 arises from other DNA sequences in this sample as well. The chain combines TRBV13 with TRBJ1-1, with a possible D match to TRBD1 (6 bases). Germline CDR1 PRHDT, CDR2 FYEKMQ (reference sequence). Deletions cut 2 bases from V and 0 bases from J, with 7 bases between. There are 14 residues in the CDR3. The DNA of the CDR3 is TGTGCCAGCAGCTTAAGGGGGTTGAACACTGAAGCTTTCTTT. Protein sequence: CASSLRGLNTEAFF.

This sequence joins TRBV15 and TRBJ1-5; D gene unclear. The germline CDR1 and CDR2 sequences are LNHNV and YYDKDF (reference sequence). There are 15 residues in the CDR3. V was pared by 1 base and J by 6 bases, with 13 bases between. CDR3 in DNA: TGTGCCACCAGCAGAGCTAGAATGTTAGGTCAGCCCCAGCATTTT. Translation gives CATSRARMLGQPQHF.

The V call is TRBV7-2, the J call TRBJ2-3, with 7 nucleotides matching TRBD1. This CDR3 has 14 amino acids. V was pared by 6 bases and J by 9 bases, with 12 bases of the junction left unmatched. The germline V gene has CDR1 SGHTA and CDR2 FQGNSA. The CDR3 DNA follows: TGTGCCAGCAGTTTGATGACAGGGTCGGCGACGCAGTATTTT. It yields the protein CASSLMTGSATQYF.

The CDR3 is CASSLGPTTERTDTQYF. The CDR3 DNA is TGCGCCAGCAGCTTGGGTCCAACAACCGAGAGGACAGATACGCAGTATTTT. The J gene is TRBJ2-3, the V gene TRBV5-1; D is ambiguous. CDR3 length equals 17 residues. V was clipped by 0 bases and J by 3 bases, with 17 bases between them. Germline-derived CDR1 and CDR2 are SGHRS and YFSETQ.

The chain is built from TRBV7-2 and TRBJ2-3; 10 nucleotides align to TRBD1. The V segment lost 2 bases and the J segment 6 bases; nucleotides outside the gene matches: 8. Germline CDR1 SGHTA, CDR2 FQGNSA. The CDR3 extends over 16 amino acids. CDR3 DNA sequence: TGTGCCAGCAGCTTACGGGGGACAGGGGTAGGGGATACGCAGTATTTT. Protein product: CASSLRGTGVGDTQYF. Full variable domain (remainder filled in from reference TRBV7-2 and TRBJ2-3): GAGVSQSPSNKVTEKGKDVELRCDPISGHTALYWYRQSLGQGLEFLIYFQGNSAPDKSGLPSDRFSAERTGGSVSTLTIQRTQQEDSAVYLCASSLRGTGVGDTQYFGPGTRLTVL.

The V call is TRBV6-6, the J call TRBJ1-5; 7 bases align to TRBD1. Germline V gene lookup returns CDR1 MNHNY and CDR2 SVGAGI (reference sequence). Trimming cost V 6 bases and J 7 bases; bases outside gene matches: 9. CDR3 length: 14 residues. CDR3 loop: CASSLRQGVQPQHF. As DNA, the CDR3 is TGTGCCAGCAGCCTTCGACAGGGTGTCCAGCCCCAGCATTTT.

This clone was seen only once. CDR3 amino acids: CASGRDEDTQYF. The CDR3 DNA follows: TGTGCTAGTGGCCGGGATGAAGATACGCAGTATTTT. The gene calls are TRBV12-5 and TRBJ2-3, with D possibly matching TRBD2 (5 bases). V was cut by 6 bases and J by 5 bases, with 9 bases left in between. The CDR3 covers 12 residues. Per the germline V gene, CDR1 is LGHNT and CDR2 is FRNRAP.

Only one count was recorded for this clone. The V and J genes are TRBV6-1 and TRBJ1-5; D is possibly TRBD1 (5 bases). The CDR3 contains 13 residues. Germline CDR1 reads MNHNS; CDR2 reads SASEGT. V was pared by 7 bases and J by 8 bases, with 15 bases between. This chain's CDR3 is CASTNGGLEPQHF. The DNA of the CDR3 is TGTGCCAGCACCAACGGGGGGTTGGAGCCCCAGCATTTT.

This chain uses TRBV5-5 with TRBJ1-6; the D gene is possibly TRBD1 (5 bases). The CDR3 is 14 residues long. The V and J ends lost 7 bases and 10 bases respectively, with 18 bases between them. Germline loops: CDR1 SGHKS, CDR2 YYEKEE (reference sequence). The DNA of the CDR3 is TGTGCCAGCTCCCGGGGGGGGGATGGGTCACCCCTCCACTTT. Protein product: CASSRGGDGSPLHF. Based on the CDR3 plus reference TRBV5-5 and TRBJ1-6, the full variable domain is DAGVTQSPTHLIKTRGQQVTLRCSPISGHKSVSWYQQVLGQGPQFIFQYYEKEERGRGNFPDRFSARQFPNYSSELNVNALLLGDSALYLCASSRGGDGSPLHFGNGTRLTVT.

In DNA, the CDR3 is TGCAGCGTTGCTTTGTCTAGCGGGGCCTACAATGAGCAGTTCTTC. Translation: CSVALSSGAYNEQFF. The chain combines TRBV29-1 with TRBJ2-1; 9 bases are shared with TRBD2. The germline gives CDR1 SQVTM, CDR2 ANQGSEA. The J segment lost 2 bases and the V segment lost 4 bases, leaving 6 bases of the junction unmatched. The CDR3 runs to 15 residues.

The chain carries TRBV5-1 and TRBJ2-3, with D perhaps matching TRBD2 (6 bases). The CDR3 runs to 13 residues. Germline values: CDR1 SGHRS, CDR2 YFSETQ. V was trimmed by 6 bases and J by 4 bases, leaving 12 bases between them. CDR3 sequence reads: CASKLGEADTQYF. The CDR3 region has the DNA TGCGCCAGCAAACTCGGGGAGGCAGATACGCAGTATTTT.

The V gene is TRBV30, the J gene TRBJ2-7; 8 nucleotides match TRBD2. Germline lookup yields CDR1 GTSNPN and CDR2 SVGIG (reference sequence). The ends lost 4 bases at V and 6 bases at J; junction bases unmatched: 14. This CDR3 is built from 15 residues. The chain's CDR3 is CAWTQKGLAGGEQYF. The CDR3 coding sequence is TGTGCCTGGACTCAAAAAGGACTAGCTGGGGGCGAGCAGTACTTC.

This chain uses TRBV7-6 with TRBJ2-3; D perhaps matches TRBD2 (6 bases). CDR3 size: 15 residues. Between the trimmed V and J ends, which lost 5 bases and 3 bases, there was a span of 15 bases. CDR1 and CDR2 from the germline V gene are SGHVS and FNYEAQ. The CDR3: CASSPLVGGTDTQYF. Here the CDR3 DNA reads TGTGCCAGCAGCCCGTTGGTGGGAGGTACAGATACGCAGTATTTT.

The V gene is TRBV19, the J gene TRBJ2-7; 7 nucleotides align to TRBD1. The CDR3 consists of 13 residues. The V and J ends lost 6 bases and 2 bases, in that order; junction bases with no gene match: 4. Germline loops: CDR1 LNHDA, CDR2 SQIVND (reference sequence). CDR3 amino acids: CASRQGVAYEQYF. The CDR3 DNA follows: TGTGCCAGTAGGCAGGGGGTCGCCTACGAGCAGTACTTC.

In this sample, this clone turned up a few times. One junction end does not reproduce the germline sequence, and a read error may be involved. The CDR3 sequence is CASRAYIGSYYNF. For the CDR3, the DNA is TGTGCCAGCAGAGCCTATATCGGGTCCTATTATAACTTT. The rearrangement links TRBV2 to TRBJ1-6; D gene uncertain. The length of the CDR3 is 13 residues. Germline V lookup: CDR1 SNHLY, CDR2 FYNNEI. Drawing the rest from reference TRBV2 and TRBJ1-6, the complete variable domain is EPEVTQTPSHQVTQMGQEVILRCVPISNHLYFYWYRQILGQKVEFLVSFYNNEISEKSEIFDDQFSVERPDGSNFTLKIRSTKLEDSAMYFCASRAYIGSYYNFGNGTRLTVT.